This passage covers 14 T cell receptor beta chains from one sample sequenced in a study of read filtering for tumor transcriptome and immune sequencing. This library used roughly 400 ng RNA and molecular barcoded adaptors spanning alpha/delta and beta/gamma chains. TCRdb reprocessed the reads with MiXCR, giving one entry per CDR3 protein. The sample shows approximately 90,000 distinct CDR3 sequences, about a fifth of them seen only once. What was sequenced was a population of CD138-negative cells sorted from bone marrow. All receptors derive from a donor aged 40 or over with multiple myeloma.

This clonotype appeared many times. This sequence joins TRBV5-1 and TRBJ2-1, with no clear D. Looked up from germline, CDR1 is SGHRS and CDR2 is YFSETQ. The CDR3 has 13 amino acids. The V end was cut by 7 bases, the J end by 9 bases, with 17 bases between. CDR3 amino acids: CASGDQGPGEQFF. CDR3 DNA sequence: TGCGCCAGCGGGGATCAAGGGCCGGGTGAGCAGTTCTTC.

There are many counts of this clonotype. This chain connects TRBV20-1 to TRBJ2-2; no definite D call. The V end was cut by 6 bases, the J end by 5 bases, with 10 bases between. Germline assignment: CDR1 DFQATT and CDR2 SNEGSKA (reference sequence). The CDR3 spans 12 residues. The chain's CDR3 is CSARPGTGELFF. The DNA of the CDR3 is TGCAGTGCCCGACCTGGGACCGGGGAGCTGTTTTTT.

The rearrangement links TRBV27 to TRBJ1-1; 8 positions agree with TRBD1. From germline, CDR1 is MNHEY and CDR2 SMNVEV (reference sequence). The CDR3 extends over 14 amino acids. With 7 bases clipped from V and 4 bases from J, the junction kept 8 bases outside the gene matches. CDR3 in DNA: TGTGCCAGCACCGACAGGGGTTCCAGCACTGAAGCTTTCTTT. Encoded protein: CASTDRGSSTEAFF.

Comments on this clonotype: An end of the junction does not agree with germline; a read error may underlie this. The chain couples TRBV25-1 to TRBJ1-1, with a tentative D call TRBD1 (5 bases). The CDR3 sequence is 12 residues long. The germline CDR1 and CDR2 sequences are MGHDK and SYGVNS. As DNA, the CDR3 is TGTGCCGGCAGTGACTATAGGGGTGGAGCTTTCTTT. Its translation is CAGSDYRGGAFF.

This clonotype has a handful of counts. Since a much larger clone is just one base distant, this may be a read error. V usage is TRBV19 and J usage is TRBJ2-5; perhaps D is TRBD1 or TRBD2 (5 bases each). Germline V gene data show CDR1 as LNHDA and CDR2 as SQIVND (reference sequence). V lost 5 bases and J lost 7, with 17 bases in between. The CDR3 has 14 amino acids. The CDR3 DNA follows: TGTGCCAGTAGTCCCCAGGGACCGAGGGGGACCCAGTACTTC. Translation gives CASSPQGPRGTQYF.

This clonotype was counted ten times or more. The CDR3 nucleotides are TGTGCCAGCAGTCCCCAGCGTCAGGGAAACACTGAAGCTTTCTTT. Protein: CASSPQRQGNTEAFF. The V call is TRBV28, the J call TRBJ1-1, with a tentative D call TRBD1 (5 bases). Trimming pared 5 bases from V and 2 bases from J, leaving 15 bases between. The length of the CDR3 is 15 residues. Per the germline V gene, CDR1 is MDHEN and CDR2 is SYDVKM.

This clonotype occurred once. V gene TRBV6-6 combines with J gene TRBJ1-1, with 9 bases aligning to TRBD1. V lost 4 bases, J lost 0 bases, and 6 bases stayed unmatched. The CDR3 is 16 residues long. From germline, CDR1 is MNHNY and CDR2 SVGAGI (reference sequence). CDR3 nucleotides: TGTGCCAGCAGTTTCAGGACAGGGGTCATGAACACTGAAGCTTTCTTT. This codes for CASSFRTGVMNTEAFF.

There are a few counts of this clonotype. CDR3 sequence reads: CASSLRAPPGASSQETQYF. CDR3 DNA: TGTGCCAGCAGCTTAAGGGCCCCCCCCGGGGCCTCATCACAAGAGACCCAGTACTTC. V usage is TRBV7-2 and J usage is TRBJ2-5, with D perhaps matching TRBD1 or TRBD2 (5 bases each). This CDR3 has 19 amino acids. Germline V gives CDR1 SGHTA, CDR2 FQGNSA. The ends were cut back, 2 bases at V and 2 bases at J, with 24 bases in the middle. The whole variable domain, remainder taken from reference TRBV7-2 and TRBJ2-5, is GAGVSQSPSNKVTEKGKDVELRCDPISGHTALYWYRQSLGQGLEFLIYFQGNSAPDKSGLPSDRFSAERTGGSVSTLTIQRTQQEDSAVYLCASSLRAPPGASSQETQYFGPGTRLLVL.

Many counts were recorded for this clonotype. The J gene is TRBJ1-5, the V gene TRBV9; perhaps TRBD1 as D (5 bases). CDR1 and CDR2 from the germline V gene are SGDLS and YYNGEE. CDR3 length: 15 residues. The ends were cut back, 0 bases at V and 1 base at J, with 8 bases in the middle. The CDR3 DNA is TGTGCCAGCAGCGTAGATGGGGCGAGCAATCAGCCCCAGCATTTT. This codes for CASSVDGASNQPQHF.

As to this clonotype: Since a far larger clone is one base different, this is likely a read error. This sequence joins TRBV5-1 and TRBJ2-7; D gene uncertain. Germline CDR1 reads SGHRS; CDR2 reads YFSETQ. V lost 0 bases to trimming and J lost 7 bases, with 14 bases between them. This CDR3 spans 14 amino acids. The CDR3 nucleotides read TGCGCCAGCAGCTTGGGCAGCCTCTACAATGAGCAGTACTTC. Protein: CASSLGSLYNEQYF.

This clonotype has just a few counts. CDR3 amino acids: CASSLAGQYQSNQPQHF. The CDR3 nucleotides read TGTGCCAGCAGTTTAGCGGGACAGTACCAATCCAATCAGCCCCAGCATTTT. This chain connects TRBV12-3 or TRBV12-4 to TRBJ1-5; 7 bases align to TRBD1. The CDR3 runs to 17 residues. After removal of 0 bases from V and 3 bases from J, the junction contained 8 bases not matched to a gene.

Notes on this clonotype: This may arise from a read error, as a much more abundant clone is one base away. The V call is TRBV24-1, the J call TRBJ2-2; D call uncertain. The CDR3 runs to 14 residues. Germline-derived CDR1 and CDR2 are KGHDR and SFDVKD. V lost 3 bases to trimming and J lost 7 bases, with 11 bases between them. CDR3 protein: CATSDQTLSGELFF. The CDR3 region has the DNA TGTGCCACCAGTGATCAGACACTGAGCGGGGAGCTGTTTTTT.

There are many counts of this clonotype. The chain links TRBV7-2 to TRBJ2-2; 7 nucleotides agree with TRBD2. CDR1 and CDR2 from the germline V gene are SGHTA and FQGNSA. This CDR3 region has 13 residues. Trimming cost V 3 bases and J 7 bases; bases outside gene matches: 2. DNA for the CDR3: TGTGCCAGCAGCTTCACTAGCGTCGGGGAGCTGTTTTTT. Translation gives CASSFTSVGELFF.

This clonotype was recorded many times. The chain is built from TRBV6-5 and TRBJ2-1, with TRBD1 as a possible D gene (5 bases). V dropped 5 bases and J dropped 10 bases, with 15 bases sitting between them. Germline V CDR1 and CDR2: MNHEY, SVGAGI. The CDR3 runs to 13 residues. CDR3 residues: CASSRQFPPEQFF. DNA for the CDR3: TGTGCCAGCAGTCGACAGTTTCCTCCGGAGCAGTTCTTC.